The 7 T cell receptor beta chains listed next were all sequenced from one sample in a study of post-analysis software for immune sequencing data. General study points: A handful of TRBV segments (TRBV5-6, TRBV5-1 and TRBV20-1 among them) occurred more frequently in patients than in controls.

Antigen specificity for these receptors is unknown. TCR beta libraries were prepared from cDNA with unique molecular identifiers. Via MiXCR, TCRdb re-called the PCR reads, giving one row per CDR3 protein. The table has around 200,000 distinct CDR3 sequences, over 25% seen once. Sequencing was done on a sample of blood. The source of these receptors is a girl younger than 18 with multiple sclerosis.

On this clonotype itself: This may be a read error, as it is one base from a much larger clone. The J gene is TRBJ1-4, the V gene TRBV5-6, with TRBD1 matching 7 bases. Germline-derived CDR1 and CDR2 are SGHDT and YYEEEE. The CDR3 spans 14 residues. The CDR3 loop reads CAGSRRGLGEKLFF. The CDR3 DNA reads TGTGCCGGCAGCCGCAGGGGGTTGGGGGAAAAACTGTTTTTT. Full variable domain (outside the CDR3, taken from reference TRBV5-6 and TRBJ1-4): DAGVTQSPTHLIKTRGQQVTLRCSPKSGHDTVSWYQQALGQGPQFIFQYYEEEERQRGNFPDRFSGHQFPNYSSELNVNALLLGDSALYLCAGSRRGLGEKLFFGSGTQLSVL.

The rearrangement joins TRBV7-2 to TRBJ2-5; D might be TRBD1 (5 bases). Trimming removed 5 bases at V and 5 bases at J, with 15 bases between. The CDR3 extends over 14 amino acids. The V gene's germline CDR1 is SGHTA and CDR2 FQGNSA. In nucleotides, the CDR3 is TGTGCCAGCAGCCCGCCTAAGGGGTACGAGACCCAGTACTTC. Amino acids: CASSPPKGYETQYF. The full variable domain, rest sourced from reference TRBV7-2 and TRBJ2-5, is GAGVSQSPSNKVTEKGKDVELRCDPISGHTALYWYRQSLGQGLEFLIYFQGNSAPDKSGLPSDRFSAERTGGSVSTLTIQRTQQEDSAVYLCASSPPKGYETQYFGPGTRLLVL.

The sample holds a few counts of this clonotype. This chain joins TRBV4-1 and TRBJ1-1, with a weak D call TRBD1 (6 bases). V lost 2 bases and J 10 bases, leaving 23 bases between the germline ends. Germline V gene data show CDR1 as MGHRA and CDR2 as YSYEKL. CDR3 length: 16 amino acids. The DNA of the CDR3 is TGCGCCAGCAGCCAACCCACTGGACAGCTTTCCCTTCCAGCTTTCTTT. Its protein is CASSQPTGQLSLPAFF.

The sample holds one count of this clonotype. A much larger clone lies one base from this, so it may be a read error. The CDR3 region is CASSYRSNSGSLSSYNEQYF. Written as DNA, the CDR3 is TGTGCCAGCAGTTACCGATCTAATAGCGGGAGCCTTTCTTCCTACAATGAGCAGTACTTC. This sequence joins TRBV6-5 and TRBJ2-1, with 9 bases matching TRBD2. Matching the DNA end better, TRBJ2-7 makes the J call doubtful. CDR1 MNHEY and CDR2 SVGAGI come from the germline V gene. The CDR3 spans 20 residues.

The V and J genes are TRBV18 and TRBJ1-4, with 8 bases lining up with TRBD1. The length of the CDR3 is 16 residues. Germline V lookup: CDR1 KGHSH, CDR2 LQKENI. V was pared by 4 bases and J by 8 bases, with 12 bases of the junction left unmatched. CDR3 residues: CASSQDSGTGGEKLFF. The CDR3 coding sequence is TGTGCCAGCTCACAAGATAGTGGGACAGGTGGCGAAAAACTGTTTTTT. The complete variable domain, with remaining parts taken from reference TRBV18 and TRBJ1-4, reads NAGVMQNPRHLVRRRGQEARLRCSPMKGHSHVYWYRQLPEEGLKFMVYLQKENIIDESGMPKERFSAEFPKEGPSILRIQQVVRGDSAAYFCASSQDSGTGGEKLFFGSGTQLSVL.

As to this clonotype: A much more abundant neighbour one base away suggests this may be a read error. The genes are TRBV5-1 and TRBJ2-3; no reliable D call. Germline CDR1 is SGHRS and CDR2 is YFSETQ. The CDR3 runs 14 residues. V lost 0 bases and J lost 2, with 7 bases in between. The CDR3 nucleotides read TGCGCCAGCAGCTTGGCCAGCCTCACAGATACGCAGTATTTT. Amino acids: CASSLASLTDTQYF.

The V and J genes are TRBV13 and TRBJ2-1; D is unclear. This CDR3 spans 15 amino acids. The germline V gene has CDR1 PRHDT and CDR2 FYEKMQ (reference sequence). V was clipped by 3 bases and J by 6 bases, with 15 bases between them. The CDR3 protein is CASSFLGLGVNEQFF. CDR3 nucleotide sequence: TGTGCCAGCAGCTTCCTAGGGTTGGGTGTCAATGAGCAGTTCTTC.